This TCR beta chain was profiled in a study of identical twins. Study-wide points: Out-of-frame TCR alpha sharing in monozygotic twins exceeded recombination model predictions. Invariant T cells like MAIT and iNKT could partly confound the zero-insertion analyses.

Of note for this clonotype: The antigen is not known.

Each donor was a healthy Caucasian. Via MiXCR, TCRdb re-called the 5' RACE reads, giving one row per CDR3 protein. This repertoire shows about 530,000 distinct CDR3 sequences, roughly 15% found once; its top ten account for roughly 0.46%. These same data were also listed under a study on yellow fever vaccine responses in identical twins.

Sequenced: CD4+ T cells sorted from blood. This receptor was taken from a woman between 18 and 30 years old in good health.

The CDR3 protein is CASSRTGDNQPQHF. CDR3 in DNA: TGTGCCAGCAGCAGGACAGGGGACAATCAGCCCCAGCATTTT. This chain joins TRBV7-9 and TRBJ1-5; 9 positions match TRBD1. J gave up 3 bases and V 5 bases, and 2 bases lay outside the gene matches. The CDR3 length is 14 residues. The germline gives CDR1 SEHNR, CDR2 FQNEAQ (reference sequence).